This is a list of T cell receptor beta chains from one sample in a study of vaccination and CD4 T cells after COVID-19. TCRdb reprocessed the PCR reads with MiXCR, giving one entry per CDR3 protein. The table records around 11,000 distinct CDR3 sequences, 29% of them present only once. These TCRs' antigens remain unknown. Source material: cultured CD4+ T cells from blood. Receptors originate from a human donor with COVID-19. Each CDR3 is given with its conserved first and last residue. The order of the fields is V gene, clone size, J gene, D gene, CDR3 length, CDR3 DNA, CDR3 protein. D genes are given only for firm matches. Clone size is not always given. Where it is, it says once, few, many or a class for expanded clones.

>TRBV7-8|few|TRBJ1-1|TRBD1|14
TGTGCCAGCAGCTCGGGACAGAAGAACACTGAAGCTTTCTTT
CASSSGQKNTEAFF
>TRBV20-1|-|TRBJ1-2|-|13
TGCAGTGCTAGCAGGGAATCAACTTATGGCTACACCTTC
CSASRESTYGYTF
>TRBV20-1|medium-sized|TRBJ1-5|-|13
TGCAGTGTGGAGCAGGGTACGGCGCAGCCCCAGCATTTT
CSVEQGTAQPQHF
>TRBV3-1|-|TRBJ2-7|-|14
TGTGCCAGCAGCCACCCCGGGACCGCCTACGAGCAGTACTTC
CASSHPGTAYEQYF
>TRBV20-1|-|TRBJ1-2|-|13
TGCAGTGCTAGAGGGCAGTCTAACTATGGCTACACCTTC
CSARGQSNYGYTF
>TRBV28|-|TRBJ1-3|-|16
TGTGCCAGCAGCCTCAGGCCAGGGACCTCTGGAAACACCATATATTTT
CASSLRPGTSGNTIYF
>TRBV11-3|-|TRBJ2-1|TRBD2|16
TGTGCCAGCAGCTTGGTGCTAGCGGGGCGTTACAATGAGCAGTTCTTC
CASSLVLAGRYNEQFF
>TRBV2|-|TRBJ2-7|TRBD1|14
TGTGCCAGCATCTTGGACAGGGTATCCTACGAGCAGTACTTC
CASILDRVSYEQYF
>TRBV20-1|few|TRBJ2-1|TRBD2|14
TGCAGTGCCGCGGGGACTAGCGTGTACAATGAGCAGTTCTTC
CSAAGTSVYNEQFF
>TRBV7-2|-|TRBJ1-2|-|11
TGTGCCAGCTCCTACCTTGGGGGCTACACCTTC
CASSYLGGYTF
>TRBV27|-|TRBJ1-3|-|14
TGTGCCAGCAGTTTATCGTCTTCTGGAAGCACCATATATTTT
CASSLSSSGSTIYF
>TRBV5-1|few|TRBJ1-2|-|14
TGCGCCAGCAGCTCCCGGACGGGGAACTATGGCTACACCTTC
CASSSRTGNYGYTF
>TRBV5-8|-|TRBJ2-7|TRBD1|15
TGTGCCAGCAGCGGAACCGGGACAGCTACCTACGAGCAGTACTTC
CASSGTGTATYEQYF
>TRBV6-1|-|TRBJ1-5|-|16
TGTGCCAGCAGTGAGAGCACAGGGCGGGTCAATCAGCCCCAGCATTTT
CASSESTGRVNQPQHF
>TRBV7-6|-|TRBJ2-3|-|12
TGTGCCAGCAGCTTAGATCCAGATACGCAGTATTTT
CASSLDPDTQYF
>TRBV6-5|few|TRBJ2-7|-|16
TGTGCCAGCAGTTACTCGAGGGGGGGTACCTCCTACGAGCAGTACTTC
CASSYSRGGTSYEQYF